The 20 T cell receptor beta chains below were found in one sample sequenced in a study of shared clonotypes between healthy human individuals. The assay was immunoSEQ multiplex PCR, and TCRdb's table has in-frame clones only and misses some. The sample shows 850,000 to 1,100,000 clones, 60% to 85% of them seen only once. The sample consisted of memory CD4+ T cells from PBMCs. The subset: CD45RA-negative fraction. These receptors were taken from a man aged 18 to 29 in good health. Some clones in this sample may be carry-over from other donors' samples.

The chain recombines TRBV30 with TRBJ1-2; D is undetermined. Germline assignment: CDR1 GTSNPN and CDR2 SVGIG (reference sequence). This CDR3 comprises 13 residues. The V and J ends lost 5 bases and 1 base respectively, with 11 bases between them. This chain's CDR3 is CAWLRVLNYGYTF. The CDR3, as DNA: TGTGCCTGGCTCAGAGTACTTAACTATGGCTACACCTTC.

CDR3 nucleotide sequence: TGTGCCAGCAGCCCAGGGGGGGGAGCGGGAATTCGAGATACGCAGTATTTT. Translating gives CASSPGGGAGIRDTQYF. The chain uses TRBV9 and TRBJ2-3; TRBD1 or TRBD2 may be the D gene (7 bases each). Trimming left V 4 bases short and J 5 bases short, with 23 bases between. Germline values: CDR1 SGDLS, CDR2 YYNGEE. This CDR3 contains 17 residues.

The V gene is TRBV28, the J gene TRBJ2-7; D might be TRBD1 (6 bases). Germline CDR1 is MDHEN and CDR2 is SYDVKM. CDR3 length equals 12 residues. Trimming took 5 bases from V and 6 from J, leaving 11 bases between them. The CDR3 loop reads CASSQTGLEQYF. CDR3 coding DNA: TGTGCCAGCAGTCAAACAGGGCTCGAGCAGTACTTC.

This clone has just a few counts. The V gene is TRBV18, the J gene TRBJ1-1; 7 bases are a match to TRBD1. Unmatched junction bases numbered 2, after V lost 4 bases and J lost 3 bases. The CDR3 covers 13 residues. The germline gives CDR1 KGHSH, CDR2 LQKENI. The CDR3 reads CASSQGAHTEAFF. Written as DNA, the CDR3 is TGTGCCAGCTCACAGGGGGCCCACACTGAAGCTTTCTTT.

This clone has more than one count but fewer than ten. The same CDR3 can be traced to other DNA sequences in this sample. The chain has TRBV20-1 and TRBJ1-4, with D tentatively TRBD1 (5 bases). The germline V and J ends were trimmed by 0 bases and 10 bases, with 6 bases remaining between them. This CDR3 region has 11 residues. CDR1 and CDR2 (germline): DFQATT, SNEGSKA (reference sequence). CDR3 protein: CSAREGGKLFF. CDR3 coding DNA: TGCAGTGCTAGAGAGGGGGGAAAACTGTTTTTT.

The gene calls are TRBV25-1 and TRBJ1-4, with D unclear. Germline assignment: CDR1 MGHDK and CDR2 SYGVNS. V lost 9 bases to trimming and J lost 0 bases, with 11 bases between them. This CDR3 has 14 residues. This CDR3 is CASSARATNEKLFF. The CDR3 DNA is TGTGCCAGTAGCGCGAGGGCAACTAATGAAAAACTGTTTTTT.

The chain joins TRBV19 to TRBJ1-4; 10 nucleotides align to TRBD1. J gave up 8 bases and V 10 bases, and 13 bases lay outside the gene matches. The CDR3 sequence is 15 residues long. Germline V gene sequence: CDR1 LNHDA, CDR2 SQIVND (reference sequence). The CDR3 nucleotides read TGTGCCACTTCCGGGACAGGGGCCGTGAAAGAAAAACTGTTTTTT. This translates into CATSGTGAVKEKLFF.

V is TRBV20-1 and J is TRBJ2-4; weak D call: TRBD1 (5 bases). Per the germline V gene, CDR1 is DFQATT and CDR2 is SNEGSKA (reference sequence). The length of the CDR3 is 11 residues. The V and J ends lost 5 bases and 8 bases respectively, with 10 bases between them. CDR3 coding DNA: TGCAGTGCTCCGGACATTCACATTCAGTACTTC. Residues: CSAPDIHIQYF.

The chain has TRBV2 and TRBJ2-2, with D possibly being TRBD1 (6 bases). Trimming cost V 5 bases and J 1 base, with 14 bases left between them. The CDR3 extends over 16 amino acids. CDR1 is SNHLY and CDR2 is FYNNEI in the germline V gene. CDR3 amino acids: CASSQGSRRNTGELFF. The DNA for the CDR3 is TGTGCCAGCAGTCAGGGGTCCCGGCGGAACACCGGGGAGCTGTTTTTT.

The chain couples TRBV9 to TRBJ1-2; D perhaps matches TRBD1 (6 bases). This CDR3 region has 15 residues. Germline V gene sequence: CDR1 SGDLS, CDR2 YYNGEE. V was clipped by 3 bases and J by 0 bases, with 12 bases between them. CDR3 coding DNA: TGTGCCAGCAGCGCGAGAGGACAGTCTAACTATGGCTACACCTTC. It codes for CASSARGQSNYGYTF.

This chain uses TRBV9 with TRBJ2-7; either TRBD1 or TRBD2 may fit D (6 bases each). There are 15 residues in the CDR3. Germline CDR1 reads SGDLS; CDR2 reads YYNGEE. V gave up 0 bases and J gave up 5 bases, with 15 bases separating them. The DNA of the CDR3 is TGTGCCAGCAGCGTAGCTGGGGGGCGCAAGGACGAGCAGTACTTC. Residues: CASSVAGGRKDEQYF.

This sequence joins TRBV4-2 and TRBJ1-1; unclear D gene. CDR3 length: 15 amino acids. The ends were cut back, 1 base at V and 4 bases at J, with 13 bases in the middle. Germline assignment: CDR1 LGHNA and CDR2 YNFKEQ. The CDR3 loop is CASSQVSPDGTEAFF. The CDR3 region has the DNA TGTGCCAGCAGCCAAGTAAGCCCGGACGGCACTGAAGCTTTCTTT.

The V call is TRBV7-9, the J call TRBJ1-4; 7 positions agree with TRBD1. The germline V gene encodes CDR1 SEHNR and CDR2 FQNEAQ (reference sequence). The V segment lost 5 bases and the J segment 0 bases; nucleotides outside the gene matches: 9. This CDR3 spans 17 amino acids. This CDR3 reads CASSIPGQYTTNEKLFF. In DNA form, the CDR3 reads TGTGCCAGCAGCATCCCGGGACAGTATACAACTAATGAAAAACTGTTTTTT.

CDR3 region: CASSESSGRGVYEQYF. CDR3 bases: TGCGCCAGCAGTGAGTCAAGTGGCAGGGGAGTCTACGAGCAGTACTTC. V and J are TRBV10-2 and TRBJ2-7; possible D gene TRBD1, 6 bases. Trimming pared 0 bases from V and 3 bases from J, leaving 15 bases between. Germline lookup yields CDR1 WSHSY and CDR2 SAAADI. This CDR3 comprises 16 residues.

This clone was found a few times. V is TRBV4-1 and J is TRBJ2-5; D call uncertain. The CDR3 length is 15 residues. Germline V gene sequence: CDR1 MGHRA, CDR2 YSYEKL. Trimming took 7 bases from V and 4 from J, leaving 19 bases between them. The CDR3 loop reads CASTAGPGRRETQYF. The DNA for the CDR3 is TGCGCCAGCACGGCCGGTCCGGGCCGGAGAGAGACCCAGTACTTC.

This clone was seen more than once but under ten times. The genes are TRBV7-3 and TRBJ2-3; D uncertain. V lost 2 bases and J 4 bases, leaving 7 bases between the germline ends. Per germline, CDR1 SGHTA and CDR2 FQGTGA. The CDR3 length is 13 residues. The CDR3 reads CASSLGGSDTQYF. Here the CDR3 DNA reads TGTGCCAGCAGCTTAGGTGGGTCAGATACGCAGTATTTT.

This clone has a single count. V is TRBV28 and J is TRBJ2-4, with 8 bases lining up with TRBD2. The germline V gene encodes CDR1 MDHEN and CDR2 SYDVKM. CDR3 length: 13 amino acids. Trimming removed 3 bases from V and 8 bases from J; junction bases left unmatched: 3. CDR3 coding DNA: TGTGCCAGCAGTTTTCCCGGGGGGGACATTCAGTACTTC. The encoded protein is CASSFPGGDIQYF.

DNA for the CDR3: TGTGCCAGCAGGCCCCCGGGACAGGCACCCTATGGCTACACCTTC. Translating gives CASRPPGQAPYGYTF. The chain uses TRBV28 and TRBJ1-2; the match to TRBD1 covers 8 bases. V shed 6 bases and J 4 bases; nucleotides not matched to a gene: 10. Germline V gene sequence: CDR1 MDHEN, CDR2 SYDVKM. The CDR3 has 15 amino acids.

The rearrangement links TRBV6-5 to TRBJ1-3; 10 bases line up with TRBD1. CDR3 size: 15 residues. After removal of 5 bases from V and 2 bases from J, the junction contained 3 bases not matched to a gene. Germline V gene data show CDR1 as MNHEY and CDR2 as SVGAGI. The DNA of the CDR3 is TGTGCCAGCAGTCGCGGGACAGGGGCTGGAAACACCATATATTTT. Protein: CASSRGTGAGNTIYF.

The genes are TRBV2 and TRBJ1-1, with D uncertain. This CDR3 region has 13 residues. CDR1 SNHLY and CDR2 FYNNEI come from the germline V gene. Trimming stripped 9 bases from V and 11 bases from J, with 22 bases between. CDR3 nucleotides: TGTGCCAGTCTTCCCGAAGCTGGGCACATGGCTTTCTTT. Encoded protein: CASLPEAGHMAFF. The full variable domain, with the rest looked up from reference TRBV2 and TRBJ1-1, is EPEVTQTPSHQVTQMGQEVILRCVPISNHLYFYWYRQILGQKVEFLVSFYNNEISEKSEIFDDQFSVERPDGSNFTLKIRSTKLEDSAMYFCASLPEAGHMAFFGQGTRLTVV.